The entry below describes one T cell receptor (beta chain). Its target is not known. The data are from a study of shared clonotypes between healthy human individuals. Study-wide findings and caveats: Few donors limited the genetic and exposure-history diversity represented. Blood was the only sampled material, and tissue repertoires likely differ.

Adults of Caucasian background living in Nashville, Tennessee made up all donors. Researchers sequenced unsorted PBMC DNA using ten immunoSEQ deep assay plates. Some clones are missing from TCRdb's copy, which holds only in-frame ones; the method was immunoSEQ multiplex PCR. The table lists about 520,000 clones, 60% to 80% of them singletons. The length of the CDR3 is 14 residues. Germline-derived CDR1 and CDR2 are SGDLS and YYNGEE. J was trimmed by 5 bases and V by 3 bases; bases with no gene match: 6. The rearrangement uses TRBV9 and TRBJ2-5; 8 bases map to TRBD2. The sequence derives from a woman between 35 and 50 years old in good health. Some clones in this sample may be carry-over from other donors' samples. Sequenced input: PBMCs. CDR3 coding DNA: TGTGCCAGCAGCGAAAGCGGGAGTCTTGAGACCCAGTACTTC. Its protein is CASSESGSLETQYF.